The clone carrying this T cell receptor beta chain has just a few counts. What it binds is not known. The protocol attached unique molecular identifiers to individual cDNA molecules. TCRdb re-analysed the 5' RACE reads in MiXCR, keeping a single row per CDR3 protein. This table holds 95,000 to 120,000 distinct CDR3 sequences, about 12% found once. This sample is drawn from a study of early T cells in non-severe SARS-CoV-2 infection. Study background: Chains stayed unpaired after sequencing of bulk RNA from unsorted whole blood.

General study points: A preference for anti-spike CD8 responses marked VDJdb matching, which missed private and CD4 specificities.

Sequenced input: whole blood. This TCR came from an adult who was a healthcare worker with PCR-confirmed SARS-CoV-2 infection or an uninfected control (not recorded which).

The CDR3 DNA reads TGTGCCAGCAGCTTCTCGGGCGGCCCTCGAGACGGTAATGAAAAACTGTTTTTT. Translation gives CASSFSGGPRDGNEKLFF. The chain recombines TRBV7-9 with TRBJ1-4; D remains unclear. CDR1 SEHNR and CDR2 FQNEAQ come from the germline V gene (reference sequence). Trimming shortened V by 3 bases and J by 4 bases, and 21 bases separated the two germline ends. The CDR3 sequence is 18 residues long. The full variable domain, its missing parts supplied by reference TRBV7-9 and TRBJ1-4, is DTGVSQNPRHKITKRGQNVTFRCDPISEHNRLYWYRQTLGQGPEFLTYFQNEAQLEKSRLLSDRFSAERPKGSFSTLEIQRTEQGDSAMYLCASSFSGGPRDGNEKLFFGSGTQLSVL.